This T cell receptor beta chain was retrieved from a study of CD8 T cells in Susac syndrome. Bulk CD8+ and CD4+ cells came from magnetic negative isolation; CD8+ TEMRA by FACS. The authors reverse transcribed roughly 0.5 to 1 ug RNA with random hexamers. Amplification of TCR beta CDR3 used immunoSEQ multiplex PCR across 54 Vbeta and 13 Jbeta. Via MiXCR, TCRdb re-called the immunoSEQ multiplex PCR reads, giving one row per CDR3 protein. This table has around 130,000 distinct CDR3 sequences, roughly 89% appearing once. Trimming left V 3 bases short and J 7 bases short, with 16 bases between. The germline V gene has CDR1 LNHDA and CDR2 SQIVND (reference sequence). The CDR3 extends over 14 amino acids.

Sample: CD8+ T cells from PBMCs. The receptor was isolated from a human donor with multiple sclerosis. The chain uses TRBV19 and TRBJ2-7; D not resolved. CDR3 loop: CASSIGISEEEQYF. CDR3 sequence (DNA): TGTGCCAGTAGTATTGGCATCTCTGAGGAGGAGCAGTACTTC.